This T cell receptor beta chain was profiled in a study of T cells in Graves' hyperthyroidism and ophthalmopathy. The CDR3 consists of 15 residues. From germline, CDR1 is MDHEN and CDR2 SYDVKM. J lost 3 bases, V lost 6 bases, and 8 bases had no gene match. This clonotype has a handful of counts. It may be a read error: a sequence one base away is much more abundant. Amplified regions were TCR beta CDR3 sequences from RNA transcripts. TCR CDR3 regions were first amplified by RT-PCR with HTBI primers. A single record per CDR3 protein comes from TCRdb applying MiXCR to the multiplex PCR reads. The table lists about 260,000 distinct CDR3 sequences, roughly 17% of them singletons.

The sample comprised blood. The rearrangement uses TRBV28 and TRBJ2-1; 7 bases align to TRBD2. The sequence was collected from a woman aged 18-29 years with Graves' ophthalmopathy. The CDR3 DNA reads TGTGCCAGCAGGAGTAGCGGGCCACTCTACAATGAGCAGTTCTTC. Encoded protein: CASRSSGPLYNEQFF.